The table lists the clone carrying this TCR beta chain with a count of one. The record originates from a study of blood T cell repertoires in COVID-19. Across the whole study: Collection of acute and convalescent COVID-19 samples took place in the United States, Italy and Spain. From T cells, B-cell-depleted T cells, or PBMCs came the material, which was cDNA or gDNA.

Trimming stripped 2 bases from V and 8 bases from J, with 18 bases between. This CDR3 has 15 amino acids. Germline V gives CDR1 MDHEN, CDR2 SYDVKM. In the original workflow: Amplified reference gene primers provided the basis for estimating nucleated cell counts. Libraries were prepared by immunoSEQ multiplex PCR; TCRdb keeps only in-frame clonotypes and omits some of them. For V, J and clone size, that table is used; D and trimming come from the DNA. The profile shows under 130,000 clones, about four fifths of them singletons. The V call is TRBV28, the J call TRBJ1-2; the D gene is possibly TRBD1 (6 bases). The receptor was derived from an elderly man with acute or convalescent COVID-19. Sequenced input: peripheral blood. The CDR3 nucleotides are TGTGCCAGCAGTTTAATCAGGGGAGGGTTGGAGGGCTACACCTTC. This translates into CASSLIRGGLEGYTF.